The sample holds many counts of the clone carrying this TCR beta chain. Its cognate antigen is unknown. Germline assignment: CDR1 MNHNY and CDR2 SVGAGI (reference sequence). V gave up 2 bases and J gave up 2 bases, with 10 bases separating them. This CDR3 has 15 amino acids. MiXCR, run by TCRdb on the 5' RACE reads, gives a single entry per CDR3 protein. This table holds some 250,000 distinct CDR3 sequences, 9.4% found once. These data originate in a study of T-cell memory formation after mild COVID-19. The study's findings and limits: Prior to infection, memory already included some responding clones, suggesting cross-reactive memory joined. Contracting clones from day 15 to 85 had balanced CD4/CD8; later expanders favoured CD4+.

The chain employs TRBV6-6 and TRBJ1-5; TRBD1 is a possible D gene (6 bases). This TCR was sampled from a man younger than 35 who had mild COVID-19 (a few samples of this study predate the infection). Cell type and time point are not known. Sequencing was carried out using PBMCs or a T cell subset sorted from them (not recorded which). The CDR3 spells CASSYRDTGNQPQHF. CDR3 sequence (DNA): TGTGCCAGCAGTTACCGGGACACGGGCAATCAGCCCCAGCATTTT.